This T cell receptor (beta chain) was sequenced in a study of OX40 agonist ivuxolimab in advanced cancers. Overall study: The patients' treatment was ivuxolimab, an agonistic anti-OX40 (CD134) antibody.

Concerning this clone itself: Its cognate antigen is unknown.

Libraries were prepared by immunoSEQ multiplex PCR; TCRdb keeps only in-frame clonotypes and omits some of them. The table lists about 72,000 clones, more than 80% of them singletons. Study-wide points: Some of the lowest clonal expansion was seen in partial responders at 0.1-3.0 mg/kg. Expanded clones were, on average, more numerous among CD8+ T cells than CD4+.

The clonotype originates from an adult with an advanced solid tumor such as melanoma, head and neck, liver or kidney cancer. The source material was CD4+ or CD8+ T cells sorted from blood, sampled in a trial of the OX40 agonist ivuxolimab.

The CDR3 DNA is TGTGCCAGCACCAAAGGAAGGGAAGCTTTCTTT. Its translation is CASTKGREAFF. This chain joins TRBV21-1 and TRBJ1-1. TRBV21-1 is reported as a pseudogene. The CDR3 has 11 residues.